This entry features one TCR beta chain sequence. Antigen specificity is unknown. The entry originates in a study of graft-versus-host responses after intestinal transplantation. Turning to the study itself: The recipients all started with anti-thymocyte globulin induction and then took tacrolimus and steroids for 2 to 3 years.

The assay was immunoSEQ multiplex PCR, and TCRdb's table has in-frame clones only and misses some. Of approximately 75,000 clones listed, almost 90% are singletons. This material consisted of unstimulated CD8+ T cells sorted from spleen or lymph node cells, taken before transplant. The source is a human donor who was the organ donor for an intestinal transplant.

In nucleotides, the CDR3 is TGCGCCAGCAGCCAAGATATGGGCAGATACGAGCAGTACGTC. This codes for CASSQDMGRYEQYV. The rearrangement joins TRBV4-1 to TRBJ2-7; no clear D. The CDR3 spans 14 residues. The V end was cut by 0 bases, the J end by 4 bases, with 10 bases between. Germline values: CDR1 MGHRA, CDR2 YSYEKL.